This TCR beta chain came from a study of OX40 agonist ivuxolimab in advanced cancers. The wider study: The group had a mean age of around 60 years, ranged from roughly 23 to 90, and was 80% to 85% male. Enrollees could have had prior anti-PD-1, anti-PD-L1 or anti-CTLA-4 therapy, which around 43% had received.

As to this clone: Antigen unknown.

The CDR3 has 14 amino acids. V shed 5 bases and J 5 bases; nucleotides not matched to a gene: 3. Germline V gives CDR1 MNHNS, CDR2 SASEGT. Study-wide results and limits: No antigen was identified for the clonally expanded peripheral T cells. Within 6 weeks, CD4+ and CD8+ blood T cells expanded clonally at 0.1 to 3.0 mg/kg.

Clones were read by immunoSEQ multiplex PCR, and TCRdb kept only the in-frame ones, dropping some. This sample yields some 45,000 clones, of which roughly 80% are seen a single time; about 2% belongs to the top ten. This chain uses TRBV6-1 with TRBJ1-6; 7 bases agree with TRBD1. This clonotype originated in an adult with an advanced solid tumor such as melanoma, head and neck, liver or kidney cancer. The specimen was CD4+ or CD8+ T cells sorted from blood, collected in a trial of the OX40 agonist ivuxolimab. The CDR3 spells CASSRGQDNSPLHF. In DNA, the CDR3 is TGTGCCAGCAGTCGAGGACAGGATAATTCACCCCTCCACTTT.